These T cell receptor beta chains were read from a single sample in a study of vaccination and CD4 T cells after COVID-19. Their target antigens are unknown. TCRdb reprocessed the PCR reads via MiXCR and lists one record per CDR3 protein. This sample carries tens of thousands of distinct CDR3 sequences, roughly 71% of them seen once, and the ten largest clones take 16%. Sample: CD4+ T cells from blood, cultured in vitro, taken after SARS-CoV-2 vaccination. Receptors were obtained from a human donor who received a COVID-19 vaccine. Each CDR3 is given with its conserved first and last residue.

TRBJ2-3	TRBV6-2/TRBV6-3	CASKTLRSTDTQYF
TRBJ2-2	TRBV27	CASRVSGGTNTGELFF
TRBJ1-5	TRBV24-1	CATSLDSNQPQHF
TRBJ1-2	TRBV20-1	CSASDSGQGHGYTF
TRBJ1-2	TRBV7-9	CASRPSPADRNYGYTF
TRBJ1-3	TRBV11-3	CASSSPPGSPGNTIYF
TRBJ2-3	TRBV7-3	CASSRTSGGPGDTQYF
TRBJ1-2	TRBV2	CASREPQGHYGYTF
TRBJ1-3	TRBV6-1	CATRGNGNTIYF
TRBJ2-5	TRBV30	CAWSTSSETQYF
TRBJ1-6	TRBV27	CASSFLGQPRSPLHF
TRBJ1-1	TRBV7-9	CASSLAGRNTEAFF
TRBJ2-2	TRBV12-3/TRBV12-4	CASRTSGTGELFF
TRBJ2-3	TRBV20-1	CSARGQGAPDTQYF
TRBJ2-3	TRBV7-9	CASSLAGGSTDTQYF
TRBJ1-1	TRBV12-3/TRBV12-4	CASRDQPLGRRGNTEAFF
TRBJ1-2	TRBV5-8	CASSPRDLSNYGYTF
TRBJ2-2	TRBV19	CASSLRGGAPVVFF
TRBJ2-1	TRBV20-1	CSAASETSAVEQFF
TRBJ1-2	TRBV25-1	CASDRKVVSGYTF
TRBJ2-2	TRBV4-1	CASSHPERATARSFNTGELFF
TRBJ2-5	TRBV5-1	CASSSGTTLGETQYF
TRBJ2-1	TRBV12-3/TRBV12-4	CASSLGLQYNEQFF